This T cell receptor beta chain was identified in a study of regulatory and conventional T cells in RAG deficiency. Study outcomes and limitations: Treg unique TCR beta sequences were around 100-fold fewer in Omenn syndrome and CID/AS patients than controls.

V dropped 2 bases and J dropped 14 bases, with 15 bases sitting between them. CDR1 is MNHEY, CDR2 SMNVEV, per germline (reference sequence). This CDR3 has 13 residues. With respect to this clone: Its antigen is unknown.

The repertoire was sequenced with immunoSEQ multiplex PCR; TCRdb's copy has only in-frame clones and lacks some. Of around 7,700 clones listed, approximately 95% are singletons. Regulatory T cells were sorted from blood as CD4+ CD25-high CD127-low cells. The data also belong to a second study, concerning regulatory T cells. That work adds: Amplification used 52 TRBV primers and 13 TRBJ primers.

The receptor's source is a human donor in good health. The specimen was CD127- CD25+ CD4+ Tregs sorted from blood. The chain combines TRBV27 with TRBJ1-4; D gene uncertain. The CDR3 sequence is CASSLDKSSWLFF. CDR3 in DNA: TGTGCCAGCAGTTTAGATAAGAGTAGTTGGCTGTTTTTT.